This entry describes one TCR beta chain. The data were taken from a study of blood T cell repertoires in COVID-19. Trimming took 7 bases from V and 7 from J, leaving 13 bases between them. Germline-derived CDR1 and CDR2 are KGHDR and SFDVKD. The CDR3 is 13 amino acids. Here immunoSEQ multiplex PCR was the method, and the copy in TCRdb shows in-frame clones only, minus some. The repertoire holds about 160,000 clones, with 85% to 95% as singletons. This TCR came from a woman in her sixties or seventies with COVID-19, enrolled during active disease. The V call is TRBV24-1, the J call TRBJ2-1; the D gene is possibly TRBD1 (6 bases). The specimen was peripheral blood. The CDR3 region has the DNA TGTGCCACCAGGGCAGGGGATCTTAATGAGCAGTTCTTC. It translates to CATRAGDLNEQFF.